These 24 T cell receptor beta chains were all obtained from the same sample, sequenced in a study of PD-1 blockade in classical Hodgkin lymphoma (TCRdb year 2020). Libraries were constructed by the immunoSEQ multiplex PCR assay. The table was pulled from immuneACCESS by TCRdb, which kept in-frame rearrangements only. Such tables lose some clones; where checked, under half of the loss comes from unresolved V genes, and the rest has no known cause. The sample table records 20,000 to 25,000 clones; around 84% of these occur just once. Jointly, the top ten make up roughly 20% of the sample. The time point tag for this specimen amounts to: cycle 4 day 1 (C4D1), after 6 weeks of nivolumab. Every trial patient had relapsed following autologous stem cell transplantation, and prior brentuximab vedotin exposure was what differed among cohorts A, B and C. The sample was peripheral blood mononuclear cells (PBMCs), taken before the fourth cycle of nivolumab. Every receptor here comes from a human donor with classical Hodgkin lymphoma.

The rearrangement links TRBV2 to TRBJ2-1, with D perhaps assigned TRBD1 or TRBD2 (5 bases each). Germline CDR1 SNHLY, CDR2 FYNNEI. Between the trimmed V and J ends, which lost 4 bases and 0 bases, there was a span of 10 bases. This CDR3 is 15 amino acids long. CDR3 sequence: CASSGGASSYNEQFF. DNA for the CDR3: TGTGCCAGCAGTGGAGGGGCGAGCTCCTACAATGAGCAGTTCTTC.

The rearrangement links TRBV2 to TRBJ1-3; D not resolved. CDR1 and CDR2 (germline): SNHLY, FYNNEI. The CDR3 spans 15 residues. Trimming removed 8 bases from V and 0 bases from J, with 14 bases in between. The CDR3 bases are TGTGCCAGCCGGGAGGCAGTTGTCTCTGGAAACACCATATATTTT. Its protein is CASREAVVSGNTIYF.

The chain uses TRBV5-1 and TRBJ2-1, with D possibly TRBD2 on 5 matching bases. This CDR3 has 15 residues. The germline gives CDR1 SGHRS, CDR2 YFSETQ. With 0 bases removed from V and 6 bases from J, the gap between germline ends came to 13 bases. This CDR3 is CASSLVLADTNEQFF. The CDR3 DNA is TGCGCCAGCAGCTTGGTCCTAGCTGATACCAATGAGCAGTTCTTC.

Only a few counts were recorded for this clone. The CDR3 DNA follows: TGTGCCAGCAAGGGACTAAGTTACAATGAGCAGTTCTTC. Translating gives CASKGLSYNEQFF. The V gene is TRBV5-8, the J gene TRBJ2-1; 7 positions agree with TRBD2. V trimming: 6 bases; J trimming: 4 bases; junction bases outside the gene matches: 4. The CDR3 runs 13 residues. CDR1 is SGHTS, CDR2 YDEGEE, per germline.

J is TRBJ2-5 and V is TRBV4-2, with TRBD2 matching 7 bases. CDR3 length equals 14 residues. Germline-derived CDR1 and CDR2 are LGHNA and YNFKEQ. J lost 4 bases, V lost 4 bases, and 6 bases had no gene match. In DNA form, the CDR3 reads TGTGCCAGCAGCCTCCGGGGGGAGGGAGAGACCCAGTACTTC. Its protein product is CASSLRGEGETQYF.

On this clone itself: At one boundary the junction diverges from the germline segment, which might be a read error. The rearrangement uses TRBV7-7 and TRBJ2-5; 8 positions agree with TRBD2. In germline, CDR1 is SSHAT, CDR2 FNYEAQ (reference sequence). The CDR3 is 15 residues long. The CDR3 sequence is CASTSGSGGQETQYF. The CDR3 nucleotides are TGTGCTAGCACCTCGGGGAGCGGGGGCCAAGAGACCCAGTACTTC.

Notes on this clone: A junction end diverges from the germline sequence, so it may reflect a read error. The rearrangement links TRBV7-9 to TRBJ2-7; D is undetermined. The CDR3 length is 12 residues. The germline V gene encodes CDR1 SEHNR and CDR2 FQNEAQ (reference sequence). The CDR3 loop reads CASSLEIGEQYF. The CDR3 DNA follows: TGTGCCAGCAGTTTAGAGATTGGCGAGCAGTACTTC.

CDR3 residues: CASSSLGTFLNEQFF. The CDR3 region has the DNA TGTGCCAGCAGCAGCTTAGGGACTTTCCTCAATGAGCAGTTCTTC. The chain uses TRBV7-2 and TRBJ2-1; perhaps TRBD2 as D (6 bases). V shed 5 bases and J shed 6 bases, with 17 bases lying between them. Germline lookup yields CDR1 SGHTA and CDR2 FQGNSA. The CDR3 totals 15 residues. The full variable domain, rest sourced from reference TRBV7-2 and TRBJ2-1, is GAGVSQSPSNKVTEKGKDVELRCDPISGHTALYWYRQSLGQGLEFLIYFQGNSAPDKSGLPSDRFSAERTGGSVSTLTIQRTQQEDSAVYLCASSSLGTFLNEQFFGPGTRLTVL.

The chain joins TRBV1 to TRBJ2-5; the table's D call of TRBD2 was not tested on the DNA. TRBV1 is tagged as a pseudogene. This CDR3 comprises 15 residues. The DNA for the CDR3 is TGCACCAGCAGCCAACTAGCGGGAGAATCGGAGACCCAGTACTTC. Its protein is CTSSQLAGESETQYF.

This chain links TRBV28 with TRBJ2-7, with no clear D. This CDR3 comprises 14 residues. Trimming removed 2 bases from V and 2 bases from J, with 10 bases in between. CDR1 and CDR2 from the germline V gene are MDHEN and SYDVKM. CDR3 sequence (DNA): TGTGCCAGCAGTTTAGCCAGACCCCCCTACGAGCAGTACTTC. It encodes CASSLARPPYEQYF.

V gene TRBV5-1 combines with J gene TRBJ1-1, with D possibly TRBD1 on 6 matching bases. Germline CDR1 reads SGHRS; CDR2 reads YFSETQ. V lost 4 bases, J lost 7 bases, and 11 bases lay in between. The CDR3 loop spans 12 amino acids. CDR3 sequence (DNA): TGCGCCAGCAGCGACACAGGGATTGAAGCTTTCTTT. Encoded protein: CASSDTGIEAFF.

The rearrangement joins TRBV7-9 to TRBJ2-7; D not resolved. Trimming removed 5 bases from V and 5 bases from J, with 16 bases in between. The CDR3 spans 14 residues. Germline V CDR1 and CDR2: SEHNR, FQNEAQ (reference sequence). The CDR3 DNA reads TGTGCCAGCAGCCCCGGAGATTTGTACGACGAGCAGTACTTC. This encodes CASSPGDLYDEQYF. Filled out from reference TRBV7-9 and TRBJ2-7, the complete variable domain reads DTGVSQNPRHKITKRGQNVTFRCDPISEHNRLYWYRQTLGQGPEFLTYFQNEAQLEKSRLLSDRFSAERPKGSFSTLEIQRTEQGDSAMYLCASSPGDLYDEQYFGPGTRLTVT.

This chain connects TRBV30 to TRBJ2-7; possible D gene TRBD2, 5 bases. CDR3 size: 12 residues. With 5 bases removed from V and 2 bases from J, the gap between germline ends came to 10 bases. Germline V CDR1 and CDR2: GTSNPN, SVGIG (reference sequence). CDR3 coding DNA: TGTGCCTGGGGGAGAGGGCCCTACGAGCAGTACTTC. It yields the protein CAWGRGPYEQYF.

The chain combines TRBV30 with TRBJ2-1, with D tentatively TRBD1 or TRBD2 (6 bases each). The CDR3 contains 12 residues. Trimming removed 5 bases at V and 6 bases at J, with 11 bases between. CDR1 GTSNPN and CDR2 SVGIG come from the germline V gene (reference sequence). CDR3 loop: CAWPGAINEQFF. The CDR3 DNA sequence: TGTGCCTGGCCGGGGGCGATCAATGAGCAGTTCTTC.

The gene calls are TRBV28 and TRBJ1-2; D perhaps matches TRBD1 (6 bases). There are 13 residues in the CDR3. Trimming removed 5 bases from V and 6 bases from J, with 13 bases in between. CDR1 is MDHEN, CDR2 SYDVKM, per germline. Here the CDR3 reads CASSLQGTDGYTF. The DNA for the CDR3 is TGTGCCAGCAGTCTACAGGGAACGGATGGCTACACCTTC.

CDR3 in DNA: TGTGCCAGCAGCCCAGCCCCCGGGACACCTAACTACAATGAGCAGTTCTTC. Its protein product is CASSPAPGTPNYNEQFF. This chain joins TRBV7-9 and TRBJ2-1; TRBD1 is a possible D gene (6 bases). CDR1 is SEHNR and CDR2 is FQNEAQ in the germline V gene (reference sequence). V was cut by 5 bases and J by 3 bases, with 20 bases left in between. This CDR3 is 17 amino acids long.

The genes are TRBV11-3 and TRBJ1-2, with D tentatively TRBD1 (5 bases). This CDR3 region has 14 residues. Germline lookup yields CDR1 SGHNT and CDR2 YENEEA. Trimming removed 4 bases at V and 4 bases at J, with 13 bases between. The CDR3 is CASSSGGILYGYTF. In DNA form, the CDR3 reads TGTGCCAGCAGCTCTGGGGGGATCCTCTATGGCTACACCTTC.

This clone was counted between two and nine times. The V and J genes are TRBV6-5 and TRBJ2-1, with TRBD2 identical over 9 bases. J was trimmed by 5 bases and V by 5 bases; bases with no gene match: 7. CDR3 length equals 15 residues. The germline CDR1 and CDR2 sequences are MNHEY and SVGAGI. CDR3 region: CASSTLAGDNNEQFF. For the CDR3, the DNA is TGTGCCAGCAGTACTTTAGCGGGAGACAACAATGAGCAGTTCTTC.

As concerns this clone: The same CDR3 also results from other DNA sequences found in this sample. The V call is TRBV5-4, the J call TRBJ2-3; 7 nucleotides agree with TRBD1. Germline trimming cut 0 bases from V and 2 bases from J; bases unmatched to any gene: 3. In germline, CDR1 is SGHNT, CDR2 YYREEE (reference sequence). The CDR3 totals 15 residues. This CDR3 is CASSLDRGYTDTQYF. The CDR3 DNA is TGTGCCAGCAGCTTGGACAGGGGATACACAGATACGCAGTATTTT.

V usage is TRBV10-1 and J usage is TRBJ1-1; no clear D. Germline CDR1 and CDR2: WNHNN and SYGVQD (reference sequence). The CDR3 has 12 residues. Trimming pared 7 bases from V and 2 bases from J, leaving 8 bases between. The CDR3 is CASIGFNTEAFF. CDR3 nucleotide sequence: TGCGCCAGCATTGGGTTTAACACTGAAGCTTTCTTT.

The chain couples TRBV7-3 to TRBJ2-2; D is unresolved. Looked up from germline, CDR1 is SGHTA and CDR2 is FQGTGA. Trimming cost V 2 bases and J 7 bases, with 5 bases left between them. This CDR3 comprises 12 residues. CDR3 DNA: TGTGCCAGCAGCTTACAGGTCGGGGAGCTGTTTTTT. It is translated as CASSLQVGELFF. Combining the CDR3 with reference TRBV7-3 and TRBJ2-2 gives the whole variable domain GAGVSQTPSNKVTEKGKYVELRCDPISGHTALYWYRQSLGQGPEFLIYFQGTGAADDSGLPNDRFFAVRPEGSVSTLKIQRTERGDSAVYLCASSLQVGELFFGEGSRLTVL.

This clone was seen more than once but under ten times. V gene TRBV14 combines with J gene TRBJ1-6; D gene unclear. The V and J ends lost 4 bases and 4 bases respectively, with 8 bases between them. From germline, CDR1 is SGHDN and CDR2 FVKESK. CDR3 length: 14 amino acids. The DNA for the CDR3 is TGTGCCAGCAGCCGTGGGAGTTATAATTCACCCCTCCACTTT. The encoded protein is CASSRGSYNSPLHF.

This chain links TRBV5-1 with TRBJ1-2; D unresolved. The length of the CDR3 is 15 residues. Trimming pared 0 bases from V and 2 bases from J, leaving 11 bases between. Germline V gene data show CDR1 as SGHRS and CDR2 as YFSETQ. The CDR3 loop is CASSLEAGHNYGYTF. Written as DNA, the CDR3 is TGCGCCAGCAGCTTGGAAGCGGGTCACAACTATGGCTACACCTTC.

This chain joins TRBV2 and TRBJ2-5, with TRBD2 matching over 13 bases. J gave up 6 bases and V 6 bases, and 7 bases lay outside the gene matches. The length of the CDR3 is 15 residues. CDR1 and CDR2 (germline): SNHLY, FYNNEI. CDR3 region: CASRPGTSGDQTQYF. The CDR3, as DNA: TGTGCCAGCAGGCCCGGGACTAGCGGGGACCAGACCCAGTACTTC.